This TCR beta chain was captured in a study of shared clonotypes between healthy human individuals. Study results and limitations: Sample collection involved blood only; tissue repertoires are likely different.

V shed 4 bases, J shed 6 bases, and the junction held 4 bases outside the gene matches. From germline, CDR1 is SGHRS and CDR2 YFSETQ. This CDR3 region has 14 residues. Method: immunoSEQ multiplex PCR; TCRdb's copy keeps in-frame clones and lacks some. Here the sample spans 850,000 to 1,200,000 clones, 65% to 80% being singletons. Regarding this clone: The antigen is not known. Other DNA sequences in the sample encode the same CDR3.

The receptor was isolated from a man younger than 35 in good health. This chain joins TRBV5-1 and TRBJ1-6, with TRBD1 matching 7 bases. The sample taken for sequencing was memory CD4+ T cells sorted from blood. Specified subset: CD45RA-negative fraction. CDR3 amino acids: CASSLRDSNSPLHF. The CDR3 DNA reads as TGCGCCAGCAGCCTCCGGGACAGTAATTCACCCCTCCACTTT.